The rows below give T cell receptor beta chains drawn from one sample of a study of T cell changes during pregnancy in multiple sclerosis. Some clones are missing from TCRdb's copy, which holds only in-frame ones; the method was immunoSEQ multiplex PCR. The data hold 25,000 to 40,000 clones, with roughly 91% observed a single time. This sample comprised CD8+ T cells from peripheral blood mononuclear cells, obtained in the second trimester of pregnancy. The receptors here all came from a female donor in good health, enrolled as a control in a pregnancy study. CDR3s include the opening cysteine and the closing phenylalanine or tryptophan. Fields, in order: D gene, V gene, J gene, clone size, CDR3 protein, CDR3 DNA. D genes are given only for firm matches. Only some rows state a clone size, as once, few, many or a class for expanded clones.

D: TRBD1
V: TRBV5-1
J: TRBJ2-7
size: .
CDR3: CASSNGQGAHEQYF
DNA: TGCGCCAGCAGCAACGGACAGGGGGCCCACGAGCAGTACTTC

D: .
V: TRBV27
J: TRBJ1-5
size: .
CDR3: CASREAGVPQPQHF
DNA: TGTGCCAGCAGGGAGGCAGGGGTCCCTCAGCCCCAGCATTTT

D: .
V: TRBV10-3
J: TRBJ2-2
size: .
CDR3: CATRQGPNTGELFF
DNA: TGTGCCACAAGGCAGGGTCCGAACACCGGGGAGCTGTTTTTT

D: .
V: TRBV7-9
J: TRBJ2-3
size: .
CDR3: CASSWDGQSGDTQYF
DNA: TGTGCCAGCAGCTGGGACGGACAGTCGGGAGATACGCAGTATTTT

D: .
V: TRBV10-3
J: TRBJ2-2
size: .
CDR3: CAISETGSGELFF
DNA: TGTGCCATCAGTGAGACAGGGTCCGGGGAGCTGTTTTTT

D: .
V: TRBV30
J: TRBJ1-1
size: .
CDR3: CAWSVGGVATTEAFF
DNA: TGTGCCTGGAGTGTGGGGGGGGTTGCGACCACTGAAGCTTTCTTT

D: TRBD1
V: TRBV6-1
J: TRBJ1-4
size: .
CDR3: CASSELQGASDEKLFF
DNA: TGTGCCAGCAGTGAACTACAGGGGGCAAGTGATGAAAAACTGTTTTTT

D: TRBD2
V: TRBV2
J: TRBJ2-1
size: .
CDR3: CASSDLAGGYNEQFF
DNA: TGTGCCAGCAGTGATCTAGCGGGGGGGTACAATGAGCAGTTCTTC

D: .
V: TRBV27
J: TRBJ1-1
size: few
CDR3: CASSRGGAVAFF
DNA: TGTGCCAGCAGCCGAGGGGGGGCTGTAGCTTTCTTT

D: .
V: TRBV5-1
J: TRBJ2-1
size: once
CDR3: CASSSGINNEQFF
DNA: TGCGCCAGCAGTTCGGGTATCAACAATGAGCAGTTCTTC

D: TRBD1
V: TRBV27
J: TRBJ1-2
size: .
CDR3: CASSSSRTGFSGYTF
DNA: TGTGCCAGCAGTTCTTCTAGGACAGGGTTCAGTGGCTACACCTTC

D: .
V: TRBV30
J: TRBJ2-3
size: .
CDR3: CAWSGPGADTQYF
DNA: TGTGCCTGGAGTGGTCCAGGGGCAGATACGCAGTATTTT

D: TRBD1
V: TRBV4-1
J: TRBJ1-5
size: .
CDR3: CASSRQQGSNQPQHF
DNA: TGCGCCAGCAGCCGCCAACAGGGGTCAAATCAGCCCCAGCATTTT

D: .
V: TRBV16
J: TRBJ2-7
size: .
CDR3: CASSQAWQGAYEQYF
DNA: TGTGCCAGCAGCCAAGCTTGGCAGGGCGCTTACGAGCAGTACTTC

D: .
V: TRBV7-6
J: TRBJ2-1
size: .
CDR3: CASSPGIYNEQFF
DNA: TGTGCCAGCAGCCCCGGGATTTACAATGAGCAGTTCTTC

D: TRBD2
V: TRBV4-3
J: TRBJ2-3
size: once
CDR3: CASSPRAGGTGDTQYF
DNA: TGCGCCAGCAGTCCTAGAGCGGGGGGGACGGGAGATACGCAGTATTTT

D: .
V: TRBV27
J: TRBJ2-3
size: .
CDR3: CASSPAGQDTQYF
DNA: TGTGCCAGCAGCCCCGCAGGACAAGATACGCAGTATTTT

D: .
V: TRBV7-9
J: TRBJ2-3
size: .
CDR3: CASARGAEGQYF
DNA: TGTGCCAGCGCCAGGGGGGCCGAGGGGCAGTATTTT

D: .
V: TRBV18
J: TRBJ1-1
size: .
CDR3: CASSPPATMNTEAFF
DNA: TGTGCCAGCTCACCTCCAGCGACCATGAACACTGAAGCTTTCTTT

D: .
V: TRBV27
J: TRBJ2-3
size: .
CDR3: CASSPRGTDTQYF
DNA: TGTGCCAGCAGCCCCAGGGGCACAGATACGCAGTATTTT

D: .
V: TRBV4-3
J: TRBJ2-1
size: .
CDR3: CASSQDTGTYNEQFF
DNA: TGCGCCAGCAGTCAAGATACAGGAACCTACAATGAGCAGTTCTTC

D: TRBD1
V: TRBV27
J: TRBJ1-1
size: .
CDR3: CASSLDRGDTEAFF
DNA: TGTGCCAGCAGTTTGGACAGGGGGGACACTGAAGCTTTCTTT

D: TRBD2
V: TRBV4-2
J: TRBJ2-7
size: .
CDR3: CASSQVAGELGEQYF
DNA: TGTGCCAGCAGCCAGGTAGCGGGAGAACTTGGAGAGCAGTACTTC

D: .
V: TRBV25-1
J: TRBJ2-7
size: once
CDR3: CASRPTGTYEQYF
DNA: TGTGCCAGCAGACCGACAGGAACCTACGAGCAGTACTTC

D: .
V: TRBV6-5
J: TRBJ1-1
size: .
CDR3: CASSDRSRDTEAFF
DNA: TGTGCCAGCAGCGACAGGTCCAGGGACACTGAAGCTTTCTTT

D: .
V: TRBV7-6
J: TRBJ1-3
size: .
CDR3: CASSAHGVANPGSTGNTIYF
DNA: TGTGCCAGCAGCGCCCACGGGGTCGCCAACCCGGGTTCTACTGGAAACACCATATATTTT

D: .
V: TRBV5-1
J: TRBJ2-7
size: .
CDR3: CASSLEAAYEQYF
DNA: TGCGCCAGCAGCTTAGAGGCAGCCTACGAGCAGTACTTC

D: .
V: TRBV7-9
J: TRBJ1-2
size: .
CDR3: CASSSNERERANYGYTF
DNA: TGTGCCAGCAGCTCCAACGAGCGGGAAAGGGCTAACTATGGCTACACCTTC

D: TRBD2
V: TRBV7-2
J: TRBJ2-1
size: once
CDR3: CASSLVTAGVKQFF
DNA: TGTGCCAGCAGCTTAGTTACTGCGGGGGTGAAGCAGTTCTTC

D: TRBD1
V: TRBV7-3
J: TRBJ2-2
size: .
CDR3: CASSSGQANTGELFF
DNA: TGTGCCAGCAGCTCGGGACAGGCGAACACCGGGGAGCTGTTTTTT

D: TRBD2
V: TRBV7-2
J: TRBJ2-2
size: .
CDR3: CASSPGLAGEFYRELFF
DNA: TGTGCCAGCAGCCCCGGACTAGCGGGGGAGTTCTATCGGGAGCTGTTTTTT

D: .
V: TRBV6-1
J: TRBJ1-3
size: .
CDR3: CASSEWDGGSGNTIYF
DNA: TGTGCCAGCAGTGAATGGGATGGAGGGTCCGGAAACACCATATATTTT

D: TRBD2
V: TRBV19
J: TRBJ2-1
size: .
CDR3: CASSDLAGDNEQFF
DNA: TGTGCCAGTAGTGACCTAGCGGGGGACAATGAGCAGTTCTTC

D: TRBD1
V: TRBV6-6
J: TRBJ2-7
size: .
CDR3: CATVTTGEEQYF
DNA: TGTGCCACCGTAACCACAGGGGAAGAGCAGTACTTC

D: TRBD1
V: TRBV11-3
J: TRBJ2-3
size: .
CDR3: CASSFGTALDTQYF
DNA: TGTGCCAGCAGCTTCGGGACAGCCCTAGATACGCAGTATTTT

D: TRBD1
V: TRBV9
J: TRBJ2-7
size: .
CDR3: CASSVVGTAEEQYF
DNA: TGTGCCAGCAGCGTAGTTGGGACAGCGGAAGAGCAGTACTTC

D: .
V: TRBV9
J: TRBJ2-1
size: .
CDR3: CASSQGGLSSYNEQFF
DNA: TGTGCCAGCTCCCAGGGCGGCTTGAGCTCCTACAATGAGCAGTTCTTC

D: .
V: TRBV4-3
J: TRBJ1-5
size: .
CDR3: CASSQDRRDFNQPQHF
DNA: TGCGCCAGCAGCCAAGATAGAAGGGACTTTAATCAGCCCCAGCATTTT

D: TRBD1
V: TRBV9
J: TRBJ1-2
size: .
CDR3: CASSLGDRHPGYTF
DNA: TGTGCCAGCAGCCTCGGGGACAGGCATCCAGGCTACACCTTC

D: TRBD2
V: TRBV5-6
J: TRBJ2-3
size: .
CDR3: CASSAWTSGITDTQYF
DNA: TGTGCCAGCAGCGCATGGACTAGCGGAATCACAGATACGCAGTATTTT

D: .
V: TRBV12-5
J: TRBJ1-5
size: .
CDR3: CASGEGSQPQHF
DNA: TGTGCTAGTGGTGAGGGATCTCAGCCCCAGCATTTT

D: .
V: TRBV6-5
J: TRBJ1-6
size: .
CDR3: CASSYQMDSSPLHF
DNA: TGTGCCAGCAGTTACCAGATGGACAGTTCACCCCTCCACTTT

D: .
V: TRBV7-2
J: TRBJ1-3
size: .
CDR3: CASSSRSNTPGNTIYF
DNA: TGTGCCAGCAGCTCCCGGTCCAATACGCCTGGAAACACCATATATTTT

D: .
V: TRBV27
J: TRBJ2-3
size: once
CDR3: CASTRGGTDTQYF
DNA: TGTGCCAGCACGAGAGGCGGGACAGATACGCAGTATTTT

D: .
V: TRBV25-1
J: TRBJ1-2
size: .
CDR3: CASSTWGGRAGYGYTF
DNA: TGTGCCAGCAGTACCTGGGGAGGCAGGGCAGGATATGGCTACACCTTC